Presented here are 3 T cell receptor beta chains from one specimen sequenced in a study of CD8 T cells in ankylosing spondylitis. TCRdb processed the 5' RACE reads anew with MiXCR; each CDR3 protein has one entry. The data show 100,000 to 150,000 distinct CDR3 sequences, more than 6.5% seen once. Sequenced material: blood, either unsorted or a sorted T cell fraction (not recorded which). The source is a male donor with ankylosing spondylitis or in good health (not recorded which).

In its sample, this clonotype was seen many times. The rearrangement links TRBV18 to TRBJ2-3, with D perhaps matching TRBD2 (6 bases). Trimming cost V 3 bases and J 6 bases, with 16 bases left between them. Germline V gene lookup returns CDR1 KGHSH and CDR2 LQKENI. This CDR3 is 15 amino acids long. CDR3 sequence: CASSPGLSMSDTQYF. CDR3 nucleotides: TGTGCCAGCTCACCGGGACTCTCAATGTCCGATACGCAGTATTTT.

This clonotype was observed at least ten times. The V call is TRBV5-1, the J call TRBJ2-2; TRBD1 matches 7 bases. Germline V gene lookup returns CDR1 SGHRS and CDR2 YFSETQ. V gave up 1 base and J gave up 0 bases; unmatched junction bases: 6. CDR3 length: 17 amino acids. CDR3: CASSLYYGTANTGELFF. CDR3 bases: TGCGCCAGCAGCTTGTATTACGGGACAGCGAACACCGGGGAGCTGTTTTTT.

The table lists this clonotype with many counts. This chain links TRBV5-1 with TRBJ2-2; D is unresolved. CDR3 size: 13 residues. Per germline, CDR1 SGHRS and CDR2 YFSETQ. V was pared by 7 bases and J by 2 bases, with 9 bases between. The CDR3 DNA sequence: TGCGCCAGCGGAGAACCAAACACCGGGGAGCTGTTTTTT. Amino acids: CASGEPNTGELFF.